Given below is one T cell receptor beta chain in context. Its cognate antigen is unknown. The CDR3 extends over 14 amino acids. The germline V and J ends were trimmed by 7 bases and 4 bases, with 14 bases remaining between them. Germline V lookup: CDR1 MNHEY, CDR2 SMNVEV (reference sequence). The entry originates in a study of identical twins. TCRdb reprocessed the 5' RACE reads with MiXCR, giving one entry per CDR3 protein. The sample yields about 340,000 distinct CDR3 sequences, around 9% seen once. The study, taken as a whole, reports: Twin sharing of out-of-frame TCR alpha was underestimated by models in monozygotic pairs.

The rearrangement uses TRBV27 and TRBJ2-1; the D gene is possibly TRBD2 (6 bases). The sequence was obtained from a woman aged 50 to 65 in good health. The source material was naive T cells sorted from blood. The CDR3 nucleotides are TGTGCCAGCAAACCGGGACTCCCGTACAATGAGCAGTTCTTC. This translates into CASKPGLPYNEQFF.